The rows below give T cell receptor beta chains drawn from one sample of a study of blood T cell repertoires in COVID-19. Clones were read by immunoSEQ multiplex PCR, and TCRdb kept only the in-frame ones, dropping some. The data show some 74,000 clones, around four fifths seen once. The sequencing input was peripheral blood. All receptors come from a woman of 80 years or more with acute or convalescent COVID-19. The CDR3 runs from the conserved cysteine through the conserved F or W. Fields, in order: CDR3 protein, CDR3 DNA, clone size, V gene, D gene, J gene. The D gene is left open where the match is weak. The size of a clone is reported for some rows only, either as once, few or many, or as a class for expanded clones.

CDR3: CASSLGAQDANTGELFF
DNA: TGCGCCAGCAGCTTGGGGGCGCAAGACGCGAACACCGGGGAGCTGTTTTTT
size: -
V: TRBV5-1
D: -
J: TRBJ2-2

CDR3: CASSVLDGRGSETQYF
DNA: TGTGCCAGCAGCGTTCTGGACGGGCGGGGGTCAGAGACCCAGTACTTC
size: -
V: TRBV9
D: TRBD2
J: TRBJ2-5

CDR3: CASSLGGHGVHEQYF
DNA: TGTGCCAGCAGCTTAGGGGGACACGGGGTCCACGAGCAGTACTTC
size: -
V: TRBV13
D: -
J: TRBJ2-7

CDR3: CASSATSGKSYNEQFF
DNA: TGTGCCAGCAGCGCGACTAGCGGGAAAAGCTACAATGAGCAGTTCTTC
size: -
V: TRBV7-9
D: TRBD2
J: TRBJ2-1

CDR3: CASSIGGVKETQYF
DNA: TGTGCCAGTAGTATAGGGGGGGTAAAAGAGACCCAGTACTTC
size: -
V: TRBV19
D: -
J: TRBJ2-5

CDR3: CASRRGAGQPQHF
DNA: TGTGCCAGCCGACGGGGGGCGGGTCAGCCCCAGCATTTT
size: -
V: TRBV12-3/TRBV12-4
D: -
J: TRBJ1-5

CDR3: CASGTAHPQHF
DNA: TGTGCTAGTGGCACTGCCCACCCCCAGCATTTT
size: -
V: TRBV12-5
D: -
J: TRBJ1-5

CDR3: CASSSPGQGYGYTF
DNA: TGTGCCAGCAGTTCCCCCGGACAGGGCTATGGCTACACCTTC
size: -
V: TRBV6-5
D: TRBD1
J: TRBJ1-2

CDR3: CASSLNQAGGRISTDTQYF
DNA: TGTGCCAGCAGCTTAAATCAGGCAGGGGGCCGGATTAGCACAGATACGCAGTATTTT
size: -
V: TRBV7-2
D: TRBD1
J: TRBJ2-3

CDR3: CASSLGLATGELFF
DNA: TGTGCCAGCAGCTTGGGACTAGCCACCGGGGAGCTGTTTTTT
size: -
V: TRBV6-5
D: TRBD2
J: TRBJ2-2

CDR3: CASSPMGGTGFGAFF
DNA: TGTGCCAGTAGTCCCATGGGGGGGACAGGGTTTGGAGCTTTCTTT
size: -
V: TRBV19
D: TRBD1
J: TRBJ1-1

CDR3: CATHGQGNEKLFF
DNA: TGTGCCACCCACGGGCAGGGGAATGAAAAACTGTTTTTT
size: -
V: TRBV19
D: -
J: TRBJ1-4

CDR3: CASSLTSSNTGELFF
DNA: TGTGCCAGCAGCCTTACTAGCTCGAACACCGGGGAGCTGTTTTTT
size: few
V: TRBV7-6
D: -
J: TRBJ2-2

CDR3: CASSSGTSEYTQYF
DNA: TGTGCCAGCAGCTCCGGGACTAGCGAATATACGCAGTATTTT
size: once
V: TRBV11-3
D: TRBD2
J: TRBJ2-3